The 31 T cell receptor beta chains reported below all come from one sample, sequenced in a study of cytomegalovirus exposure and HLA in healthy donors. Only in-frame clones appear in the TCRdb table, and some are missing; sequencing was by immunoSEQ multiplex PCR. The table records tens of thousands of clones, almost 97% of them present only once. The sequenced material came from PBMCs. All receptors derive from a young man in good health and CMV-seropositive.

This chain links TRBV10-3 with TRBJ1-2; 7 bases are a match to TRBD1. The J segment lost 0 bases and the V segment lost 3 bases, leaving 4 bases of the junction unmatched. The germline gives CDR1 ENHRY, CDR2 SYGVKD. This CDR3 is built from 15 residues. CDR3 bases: TGTGCCATCAGTGACTACGGGACAGCTAACTATGGCTACACCTTC. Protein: CAISDYGTANYGYTF.

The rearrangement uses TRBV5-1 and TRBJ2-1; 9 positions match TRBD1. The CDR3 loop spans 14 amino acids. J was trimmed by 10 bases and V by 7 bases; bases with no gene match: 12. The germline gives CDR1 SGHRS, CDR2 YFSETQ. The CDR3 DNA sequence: TGCGCCAGCTCTCCGGGACAGGGAGGCCCCGAGCAGTTCTTC. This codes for CASSPGQGGPEQFF.

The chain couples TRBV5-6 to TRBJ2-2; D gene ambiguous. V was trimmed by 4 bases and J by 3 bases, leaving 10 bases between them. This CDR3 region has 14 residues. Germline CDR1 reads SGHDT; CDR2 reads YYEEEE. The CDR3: CASSPIDYTGELFF. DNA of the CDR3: TGTGCCAGCAGCCCTATCGACTACACCGGGGAGCTGTTTTTT.

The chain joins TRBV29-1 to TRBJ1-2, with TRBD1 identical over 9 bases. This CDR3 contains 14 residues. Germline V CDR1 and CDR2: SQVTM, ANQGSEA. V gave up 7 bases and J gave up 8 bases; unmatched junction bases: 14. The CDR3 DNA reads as TGCAGCGGGGGGGAAATACAGGGGGCTGACGGCTACACCTTC. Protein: CSGGEIQGADGYTF.

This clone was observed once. CDR3 sequence reads: CASSLADRGRGGEQFF. In nucleotides, the CDR3 is TGCGCCAGCAGCTTGGCGGACAGGGGGCGCGGGGGTGAGCAGTTCTTC. V and J are TRBV5-1 and TRBJ2-1, with 11 bases fitting TRBD1. Germline assignment: CDR1 SGHRS and CDR2 YFSETQ. V shed 0 bases and J 9 bases; nucleotides not matched to a gene: 8. The CDR3 is made up of 16 amino acids.

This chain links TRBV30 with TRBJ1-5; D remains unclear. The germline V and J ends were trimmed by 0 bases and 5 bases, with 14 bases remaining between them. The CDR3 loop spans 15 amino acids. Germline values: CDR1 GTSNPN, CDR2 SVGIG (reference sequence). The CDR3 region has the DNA TGTGCCTGGAGTGTCGGGATAACTTTGGATCAGCCCCAGCATTTT. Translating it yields CAWSVGITLDQPQHF.

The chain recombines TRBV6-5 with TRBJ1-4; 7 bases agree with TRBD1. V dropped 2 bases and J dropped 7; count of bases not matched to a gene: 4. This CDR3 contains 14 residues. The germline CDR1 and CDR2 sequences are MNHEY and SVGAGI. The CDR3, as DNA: TGTGCCAGCAGTTACGCGACAGGGACTGAAAAACTGTTTTTT. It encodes CASSYATGTEKLFF.

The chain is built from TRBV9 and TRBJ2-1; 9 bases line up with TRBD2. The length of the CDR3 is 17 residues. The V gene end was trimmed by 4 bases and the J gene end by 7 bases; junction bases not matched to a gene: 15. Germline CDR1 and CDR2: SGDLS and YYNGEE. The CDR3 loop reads CASSTPGTSKVWNEQFF. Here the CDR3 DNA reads TGTGCCAGCAGCACCCCCGGGACTAGCAAAGTCTGGAATGAGCAGTTCTTC.

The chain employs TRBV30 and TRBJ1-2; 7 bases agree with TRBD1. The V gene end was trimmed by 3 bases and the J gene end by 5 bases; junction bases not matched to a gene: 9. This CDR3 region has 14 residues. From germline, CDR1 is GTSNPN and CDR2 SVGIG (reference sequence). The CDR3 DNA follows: TGTGCCTGGAGGGAGACAGGGAGTGGGTATGGCTACACCTTC. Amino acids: CAWRETGSGYGYTF.

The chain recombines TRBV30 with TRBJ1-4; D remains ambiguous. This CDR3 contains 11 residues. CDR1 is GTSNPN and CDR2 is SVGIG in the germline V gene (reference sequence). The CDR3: CASDTNEKLFF. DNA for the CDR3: TGTGCGAGTGATACTAATGAAAAACTGTTTTTT. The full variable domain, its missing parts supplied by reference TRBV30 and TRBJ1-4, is SQTIHQWPATLVQPVGSPLSLECTVEGTSNPNLYWYRQAAGRGLQLLFYSVGIGQISSEVPQNLSASRPQDRQFILSSKKLLLSDSGFYLCASDTNEKLFFGSGTQLSVL.

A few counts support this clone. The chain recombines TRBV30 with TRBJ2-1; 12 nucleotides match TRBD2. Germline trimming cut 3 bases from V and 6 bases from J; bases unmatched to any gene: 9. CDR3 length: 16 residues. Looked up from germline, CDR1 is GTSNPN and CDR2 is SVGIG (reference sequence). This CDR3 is CAWRASGRGGSNEQFF. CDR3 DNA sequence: TGTGCCTGGAGGGCTAGCGGGAGGGGGGGGTCCAATGAGCAGTTCTTC.

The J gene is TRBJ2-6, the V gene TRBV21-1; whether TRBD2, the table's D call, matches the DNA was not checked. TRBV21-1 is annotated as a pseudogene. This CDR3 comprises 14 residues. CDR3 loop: CASSNLSGANVLTF. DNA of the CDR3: TGTGCCAGCAGCAACCTATCTGGGGCCAACGTCCTGACTTTC.

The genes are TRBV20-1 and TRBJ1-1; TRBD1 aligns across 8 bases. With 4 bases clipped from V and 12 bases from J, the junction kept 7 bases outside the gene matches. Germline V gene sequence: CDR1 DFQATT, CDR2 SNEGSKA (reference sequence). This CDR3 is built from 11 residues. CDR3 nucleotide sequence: TGCAGTGCTAACAGGGGGTTAATTCCTTTCTTT. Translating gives CSANRGLIPFF.

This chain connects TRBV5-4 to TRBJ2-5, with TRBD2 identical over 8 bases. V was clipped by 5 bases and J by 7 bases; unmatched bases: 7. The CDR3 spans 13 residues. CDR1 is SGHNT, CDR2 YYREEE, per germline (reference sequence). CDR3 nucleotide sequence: TGTGCCAGCAGATATGACAGCGGGGGGACCCAGTACTTC. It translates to CASRYDSGGTQYF.

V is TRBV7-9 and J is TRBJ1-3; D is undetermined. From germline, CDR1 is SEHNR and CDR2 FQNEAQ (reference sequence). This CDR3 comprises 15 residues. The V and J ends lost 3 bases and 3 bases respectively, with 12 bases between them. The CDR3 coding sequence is TGTGCCAGCAGCTTCGGAGGTTTAGGTGGAAACACCATATATTTT. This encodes CASSFGGLGGNTIYF.

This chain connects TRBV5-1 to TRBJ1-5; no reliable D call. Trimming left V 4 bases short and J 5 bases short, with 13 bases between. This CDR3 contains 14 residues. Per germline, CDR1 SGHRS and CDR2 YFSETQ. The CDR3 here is CASSLRANYQPQHF. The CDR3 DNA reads TGCGCCAGCAGCCTCCGAGCCAACTATCAGCCCCAGCATTTT.

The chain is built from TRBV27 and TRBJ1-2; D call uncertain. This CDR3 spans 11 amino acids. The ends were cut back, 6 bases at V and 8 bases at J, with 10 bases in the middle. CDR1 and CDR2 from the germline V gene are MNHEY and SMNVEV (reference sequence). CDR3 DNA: TGTGCCAGCAGCGCGGGGTCCGGCTACACCTTC. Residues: CASSAGSGYTF.

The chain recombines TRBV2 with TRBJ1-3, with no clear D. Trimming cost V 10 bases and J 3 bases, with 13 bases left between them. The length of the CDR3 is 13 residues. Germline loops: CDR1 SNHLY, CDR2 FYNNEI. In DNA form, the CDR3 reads TGTGCCACAAAACCAGGATATGGAAACACCATATATTTT. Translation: CATKPGYGNTIYF.

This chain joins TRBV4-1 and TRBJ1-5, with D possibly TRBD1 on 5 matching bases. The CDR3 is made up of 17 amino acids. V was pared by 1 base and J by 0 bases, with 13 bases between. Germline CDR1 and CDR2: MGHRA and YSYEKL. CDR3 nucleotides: TGCGCCAGCAGCCAAGTCGAGGCAGGGTATAGCAATCAGCCCCAGCATTTT. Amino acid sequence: CASSQVEAGYSNQPQHF.

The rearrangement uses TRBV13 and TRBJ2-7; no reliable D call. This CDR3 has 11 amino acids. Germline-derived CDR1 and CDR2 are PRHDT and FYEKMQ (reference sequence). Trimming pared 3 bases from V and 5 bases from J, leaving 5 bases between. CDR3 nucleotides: TGTGCCAGCAGCTTGGGCAACGAGCAGTACTTC. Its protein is CASSLGNEQYF.

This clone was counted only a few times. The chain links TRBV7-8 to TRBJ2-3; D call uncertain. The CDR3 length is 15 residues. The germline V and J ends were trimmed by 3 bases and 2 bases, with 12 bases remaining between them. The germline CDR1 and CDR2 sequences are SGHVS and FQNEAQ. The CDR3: CASSFSGRYTDTQYF. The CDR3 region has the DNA TGTGCCAGCAGCTTTTCGGGTCGATACACAGATACGCAGTATTTT.

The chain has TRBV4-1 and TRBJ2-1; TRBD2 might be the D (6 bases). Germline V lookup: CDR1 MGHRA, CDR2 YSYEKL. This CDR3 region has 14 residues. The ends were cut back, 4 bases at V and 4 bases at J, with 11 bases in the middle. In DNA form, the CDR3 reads TGCGCCAGCAGCCCCGGCGGAGGGTACAATGAGCAGTTCTTC. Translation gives CASSPGGGYNEQFF.

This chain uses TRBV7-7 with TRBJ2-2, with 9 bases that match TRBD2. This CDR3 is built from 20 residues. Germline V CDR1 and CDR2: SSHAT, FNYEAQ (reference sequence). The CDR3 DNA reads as TGTGTTAGCAGCTTATGGTCTAGCGGGAATCCAGGAGGTACCACCGGGGAGCTGTTTTTT. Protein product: CVSSLWSSGNPGGTTGELFF.

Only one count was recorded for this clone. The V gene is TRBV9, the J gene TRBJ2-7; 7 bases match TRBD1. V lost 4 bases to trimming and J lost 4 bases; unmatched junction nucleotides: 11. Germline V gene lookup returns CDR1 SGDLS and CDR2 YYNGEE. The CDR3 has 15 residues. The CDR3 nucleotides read TGTGCCAGCAGCCCCCGAGACAGGGCGATTTACGAGCAGTACTTC. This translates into CASSPRDRAIYEQYF.

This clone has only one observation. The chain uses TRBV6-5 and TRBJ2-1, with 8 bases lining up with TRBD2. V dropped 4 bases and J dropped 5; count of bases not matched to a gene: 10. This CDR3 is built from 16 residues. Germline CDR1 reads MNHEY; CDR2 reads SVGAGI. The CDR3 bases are TGTGCCAGCAGTTTTAACCGGGGGGGGCTAAACAATGAGCAGTTCTTC. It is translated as CASSFNRGGLNNEQFF.

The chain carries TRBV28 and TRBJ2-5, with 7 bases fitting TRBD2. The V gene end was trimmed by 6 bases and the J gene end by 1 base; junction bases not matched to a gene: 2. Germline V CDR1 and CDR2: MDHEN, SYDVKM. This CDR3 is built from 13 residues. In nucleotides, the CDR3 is TGTGCCAGCAGAGGGACTACCCAAGAGACCCAGTACTTC. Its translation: CASRGTTQETQYF. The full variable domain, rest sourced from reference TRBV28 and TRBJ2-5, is DVKVTQSSRYLVKRTGEKVFLECVQDMDHENMFWYRQDPGLGLRLIYFSYDVKMKEKGDIPEGYSVSREKKERFSLILESASTNQTSMYLCASRGTTQETQYFGPGTRLLVL.

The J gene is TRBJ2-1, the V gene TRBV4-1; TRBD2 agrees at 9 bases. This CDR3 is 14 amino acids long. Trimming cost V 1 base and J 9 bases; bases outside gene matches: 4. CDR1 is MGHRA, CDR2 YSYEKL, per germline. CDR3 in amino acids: CASSQGPSGVEQFF. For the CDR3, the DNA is TGCGCCAGCAGCCAAGGTCCTAGCGGGGTTGAGCAGTTCTTC.

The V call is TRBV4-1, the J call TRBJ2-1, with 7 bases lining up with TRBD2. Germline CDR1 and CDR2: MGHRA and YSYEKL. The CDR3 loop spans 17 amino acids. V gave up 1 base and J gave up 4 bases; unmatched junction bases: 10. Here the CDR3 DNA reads TGCGCCAGCAGCCAAGTCTGGGCTAGCGGCCCTTACAATGAGCAGTTCTTC. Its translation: CASSQVWASGPYNEQFF.

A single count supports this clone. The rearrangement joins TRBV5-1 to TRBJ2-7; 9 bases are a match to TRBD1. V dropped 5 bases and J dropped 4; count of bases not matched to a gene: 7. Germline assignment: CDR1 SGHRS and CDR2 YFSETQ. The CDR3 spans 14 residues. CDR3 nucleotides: TGCGCCAGCAGAGGGGGACAGGGTCTTTACGAGCAGTACTTC. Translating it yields CASRGGQGLYEQYF. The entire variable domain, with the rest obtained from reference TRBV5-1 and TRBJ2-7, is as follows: KAGVTQTPRYLIKTRGQQVTLSCSPISGHRSVSWYQQTPGQGLQFLFEYFSETQRNKGNFPGRFSGRQFSNSRSEMNVSTLELGDSALYLCASRGGQGLYEQYFGPGTRLTVT.

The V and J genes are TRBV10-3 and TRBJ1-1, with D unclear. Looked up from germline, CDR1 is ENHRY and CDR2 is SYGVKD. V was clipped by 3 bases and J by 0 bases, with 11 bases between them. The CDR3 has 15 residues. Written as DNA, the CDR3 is TGTGCCATCAGTGACTCAGCAGACATGAACACTGAAGCTTTCTTT. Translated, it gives CAISDSADMNTEAFF.

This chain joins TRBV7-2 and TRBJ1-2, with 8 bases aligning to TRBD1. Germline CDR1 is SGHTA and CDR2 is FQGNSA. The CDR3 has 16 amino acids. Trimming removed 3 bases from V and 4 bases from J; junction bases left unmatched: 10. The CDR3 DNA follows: TGTGCCAGCAGCTTTCCGGGACAGGCCCTACTCTATGGCTACACCTTC. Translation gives CASSFPGQALLYGYTF.